The following is a T cell receptor (beta chain) sequence with its context. What it binds is unknown. The data originate from a study of cytomegalovirus exposure and HLA in healthy donors. Study details: Earlier, 95 million to 140 million unique TCR beta sequences were recovered from about 179 million T cells by an analysis.

Primers for the PCR totalled 60 Vbeta and 13 Jbeta. The assay was immunoSEQ multiplex PCR, and TCRdb's table has in-frame clones only and misses some. In all, the sample yields nearly 200,000 clones. Study-level results: An Asian-associated ancestry cluster reportedly showed fewer N-insertions than the approximately 700-donor mean in a later analysis. Several of the most significant clusters appeared, in a later analysis, to be linked to common viral pathogens.

The junction had 2 bases not matched to a gene; V was cut back by 5 bases and J by 1 base. CDR1 is SGHNT and CDR2 is YENEEA in the germline V gene. The CDR3 spans 15 residues. Sequenced sample: PBMCs. This clonotype was sampled from a boy aged 10-17 years in good health and CMV-seronegative. The chain has TRBV11-3 and TRBJ2-2, with 9 nucleotides matching TRBD1. CDR3 in amino acids: CASSPDRGNTGELFF. In DNA form, the CDR3 reads TGTGCCAGCAGCCCGGACAGGGGGAACACCGGGGAGCTGTTTTTT.